The present TCR beta chain was sequenced within a study of immune heterogeneity within non-small cell lung tumors. Whole-study context: Among the tumors, several were squamous cell carcinomas, 10 were non-squamous carcinomas and 1 was not otherwise specified. The study's findings and limits: Identical dominant CDR3 beta clonotypes spanned tumor sites within a patient, beside site-unique high-frequency clones. Individual patients' high-frequency T-cell receptor beta clonotypes were largely distinct from one another.

TCRs were amplified from roughly 650 ng gDNA of bulk tumor per sample. During surgery, each primary tumor gave multiple biopsies spaced as far apart as possible. Curative operations were performed on patients who had untreated, newly diagnosed non-small cell lung cancer. Having surgery with curative intent, the donors were patients newly diagnosed with non-small cell lung cancer. The authors amplified TCR beta CDR3 by multiplex PCR with 32 V and 13 J primers. TCRdb re-derived calls from the multiplex PCR reads in MiXCR, one entry per CDR3 protein. The table lists 2,500 to 3,500 distinct CDR3 sequences, approximately 39% of them singletons. Within the sample, this clonotype is large. Its antigen is unidentified. This CDR3 is 13 amino acids long. Trimming removed 7 bases from V and 7 bases from J; junction bases left unmatched: 5. CDR1 and CDR2 (germline): SGDLS, YYNGEE.

Sequencing input: lung tumor tissue. The chain uses TRBV9 and TRBJ1-6; 7 bases match TRBD1. The TCR comes from a woman in her forties or fifties with non-small cell lung cancer. The CDR3 DNA reads as TGTGCCAGCCAGGCAGGGGGGAATTCACCCCTCCACTTT. Protein: CASQAGGNSPLHF. Filled out from reference TRBV9 and TRBJ1-6, the complete variable domain reads DSGVTQTPKHLITATGQRVTLRCSPRSGDLSVYWYQQSLDQGLQFLIQYYNGEERAKGNILERFSAQQFPDLHSELNLSSLELGDSALYFCASQAGGNSPLHFGNGTRLTVT.